Listed below are T cell receptor beta chains from one sample, sequenced in a study of T-cell reconstitution after alpha-beta-depleted transplantation in children. Each CDR3 protein gets one entry after TCRdb re-called the PCR reads with MiXCR. The sample has roughly 500,000 distinct CDR3 sequences, approximately 32% seen once. The sample in question was PBMCs from the stem cell graft donor, obtained from the stem cell graft. Every receptor here comes from a human donor who donated a stem cell graft to a child with aplastic anemia. CDR3s include the opening cysteine and the closing phenylalanine or tryptophan. The D gene is left open where the match is weak. Where a row states a size, it is once, few, many or the class of an expanded clone; other rows omit it.

>.|TRBV29-1|few|15|TRBJ1-5
CSVLIRGDSNQPQHF
TGCAGCGTTCTCATCAGGGGAGATAGCAATCAGCCCCAGCATTTT
>.|TRBV20-1|.|13|TRBJ2-1
CSAKDGSYNEQFF
TGCAGTGCTAAGGACGGCTCCTACAATGAGCAGTTCTTC
>.|TRBV6-5|.|11|TRBJ2-5
CASGHRETQYF
TGTGCCAGCGGGCATAGAGAGACCCAGTACTTC
>.|TRBV19|.|14|TRBJ1-2
CASNRDWTNYGYTF
TGTGCCAGTAATAGAGACTGGACTAACTATGGCTACACCTTC
>TRBD2|TRBV4-3|.|16|TRBJ2-3
CASSQVLAGEDDTQYF
TGCGCCAGCAGCCAAGTTCTAGCGGGAGAAGACGATACGCAGTATTTT
>.|TRBV14|.|17|TRBJ1-6
CASSQEPLGVDNSPLHF
TGTGCCAGCAGCCAAGAGCCGCTGGGGGTAGATAATTCACCCCTCCACTTT
>.|TRBV20-1|.|15|TRBJ2-1
CSADLTGGSYNEQFF
TGCAGTGCCGACCTGACTGGGGGCTCCTACAATGAGCAGTTCTTC
>TRBD1|TRBV7-8|.|15|TRBJ2-3
CASSLDRGSLGTQYF
TGTGCCAGCAGCCTAGACAGGGGGTCATTGGGTACGCAGTATTTT
>TRBD1|TRBV7-2|.|15|TRBJ1-1
CASSLGTGTNTEAFF
TGTGCCAGCAGCTTGGGGACAGGGACAAACACTGAAGCTTTCTTT
>.|TRBV14|.|15|TRBJ2-5
CASTTGSLPPETQYF
TGTGCCAGCACCACAGGGTCCCTACCACCCGAGACCCAGTACTTC
>.|TRBV4-2|few|16|TRBJ2-1
CASSQRGSGAGNEQFF
TGTGCCAGCAGCCAACGTGGTTCGGGAGCGGGCAATGAGCAGTTCTTC
>.|TRBV27|.|14|TRBJ1-5
CASSLRGLNQPQHF
TGTGCCAGCAGTTTACGGGGTCTAAATCAGCCCCAGCATTTT
>TRBD1|TRBV29-1|.|13|TRBJ1-1
CSMAGTANTEAFF
TGCAGCATGGCCGGGACAGCAAACACTGAAGCTTTCTTT
>TRBD2|TRBV20-1|many|15|TRBJ2-3
CSAYDGLAGADTQYF
TGCAGTGCCTACGACGGGCTAGCGGGAGCAGATACGCAGTATTTT
>.|TRBV20-1|few|14|TRBJ1-6
CSASSTGTHSPLHF
TGCAGTGCTAGCTCCACCGGGACACATTCACCCCTCCACTTT
>TRBD1|TRBV7-2|.|16|TRBJ2-5
CASSLASTGGAETQYF
TGTGCCAGCAGCTTAGCGTCGACAGGGGGGGCCGAGACCCAGTACTTC